One sample yielded the 23 T cell receptor beta chains listed below, sequenced in a study of cytomegalovirus exposure and HLA in healthy donors. 13 Jbeta primers and 60 Vbeta primers were used for the PCR. Repertoires were generated with immunoSEQ multiplex PCR, while TCRdb's copy carries only in-frame clones and drops some. Of tens of thousands of clones in the sample, about 71% were seen once. The sequenced sample was PBMCs. The receptors stem from a man aged 55 to 70 in good health and CMV-seropositive.

The rearrangement joins TRBV6-5 to TRBJ1-3, with D maybe TRBD1 (6 bases). V dropped 8 bases and J dropped 1 base, with 15 bases sitting between them. Germline CDR1 reads MNHEY; CDR2 reads SVGAGI. The length of the CDR3 is 15 residues. The CDR3, as DNA: TGTGCCAGCCAAGGGGAAGGGGGATCTGGAAACACCATATATTTT. Protein product: CASQGEGGSGNTIYF.

V and J are TRBV5-1 and TRBJ2-7, with TRBD1 matching over 9 bases. V shed 2 bases and J 2 bases; nucleotides not matched to a gene: 8. Germline CDR1 is SGHRS and CDR2 is YFSETQ. The CDR3 contains 16 residues. DNA for the CDR3: TGCGCCAGCAGCTTAGGGCGGACAGGGGCGGCCTACGAGCAGTACTTC. Protein sequence: CASSLGRTGAAYEQYF.

The genes are TRBV11-2 and TRBJ2-1; TRBD2 is a possible D gene (5 bases). Per germline, CDR1 SGHAT and CDR2 FQNNGV. V lost 5 bases and J lost 2, with 16 bases in between. This CDR3 is built from 16 residues. DNA of the CDR3: TGTGCCAGCAGCCAAGATCGCGGGTTCCCCTACAATGAGCAGTTCTTC. This codes for CASSQDRGFPYNEQFF. Filled out from reference TRBV11-2 and TRBJ2-1, the complete variable domain reads EAGVAQSPRYKIIEKRQSVAFWCNPISGHATLYWYQQILGQGPKLLIQFQNNGVVDDSQLPKDRFSAERLKGVDSTLKIQPAKLEDSAVYLCASSQDRGFPYNEQFFGPGTRLTVL.

J is TRBJ2-2 and V is TRBV25-1; TRBD1 might be the D (5 bases). CDR1 and CDR2 from the germline V gene are MGHDK and SYGVNS. V dropped 2 bases and J dropped 2 bases, with 6 bases sitting between them. This CDR3 spans 14 amino acids. The CDR3 spells CASSERTNTGELFF. The DNA of the CDR3 is TGTGCCAGCAGTGAAAGGACAAACACCGGGGAGCTGTTTTTT.

V and J are TRBV7-6 and TRBJ2-1, with D maybe TRBD1 (5 bases). Germline V CDR1 and CDR2: SGHVS, FNYEAQ. V lost 4 bases and J lost 10, with 14 bases in between. This CDR3 spans 13 amino acids. Written as DNA, the CDR3 is TGTGCCAGCAGCTCCCAGGGTTATGGGGAGCAGTTCTTC. Protein: CASSSQGYGEQFF.

The V call is TRBV30, the J call TRBJ2-5; TRBD2 agrees at 12 bases. Germline CDR1 is GTSNPN and CDR2 is SVGIG (reference sequence). CDR3 size: 15 residues. V was pared by 1 base and J by 0 bases, with 0 bases of the junction left unmatched. The CDR3 bases are TGTGCCTGGAGTGGACTAGCGGGGGACCAAGAGACCCAGTACTTC. It specifies CAWSGLAGDQETQYF.

The rearrangement links TRBV4-1 to TRBJ1-2; unclear D gene. V lost 1 base, J lost 0 bases, and 6 bases lay in between. Germline values: CDR1 MGHRA, CDR2 YSYEKL. The CDR3 has 14 amino acids. The CDR3 DNA follows: TGCGCCAGCAGCCAAGCAGTGACTAACTATGGCTACACCTTC. Residues: CASSQAVTNYGYTF.

The chain links TRBV6-1 to TRBJ1-4; 8 positions agree with TRBD1. Germline V gives CDR1 MNHNS, CDR2 SASEGT. The CDR3 totals 15 residues. After removal of 4 bases from V and 3 bases from J, the junction contained 4 bases not matched to a gene. The CDR3 sequence is CASSGGQAPNEKLFF. In nucleotides, the CDR3 is TGTGCCAGCAGTGGGGGACAGGCACCTAATGAAAAACTGTTTTTT.

The chain uses TRBV7-9 and TRBJ2-7; D perhaps matches TRBD2 (5 bases). The CDR3 runs 15 residues. Germline V CDR1 and CDR2: SEHNR, FQNEAQ (reference sequence). Deletions cut 2 bases from V and 1 base from J, with 12 bases between. The CDR3 DNA sequence: TGTGCCAGCAGCTTATTCAGCGGTAAATCCTACGAGCAGTACTTC. Protein product: CASSLFSGKSYEQYF. The entire variable domain, with the rest obtained from reference TRBV7-9 and TRBJ2-7, is as follows: DTGVSQNPRHKITKRGQNVTFRCDPISEHNRLYWYRQTLGQGPEFLTYFQNEAQLEKSRLLSDRFSAERPKGSFSTLEIQRTEQGDSAMYLCASSLFSGKSYEQYFGPGTRLTVT.

This clone occurred a few times. The rearrangement uses TRBV4-1 and TRBJ2-7; 11 bases are a match to TRBD2. Germline CDR1 is MGHRA and CDR2 is YSYEKL. This CDR3 spans 14 amino acids. V trimming: 0 bases; J trimming: 5 bases; junction bases outside the gene matches: 0. Here the CDR3 DNA reads TGCGCCAGCAGCCAAGAGGGACTAGCGGACGAGCAGTACTTC. Translating it yields CASSQEGLADEQYF.

The chain carries TRBV4-2 and TRBJ2-1; D is perhaps TRBD1 (6 bases). This CDR3 has 14 residues. V lost 0 bases, J lost 6 bases, and 9 bases lay in between. Germline CDR1 reads LGHNA; CDR2 reads YNFKEQ. The CDR3 DNA sequence: TGTGCCAGCAGCCAAGACCAGGGGATCAATGAGCAGTTCTTC. Translated: CASSQDQGINEQFF.

This chain connects TRBV6-1 to TRBJ1-1; 8 nucleotides align to TRBD1. This CDR3 has 15 residues. Germline V CDR1 and CDR2: MNHNS, SASEGT. Losses at the gene ends were 6 bases for V and 5 bases for J; bases not matched to a gene: 11. This CDR3 is CASSLDRGRRTEAFF. The CDR3 DNA reads as TGTGCCAGCAGCCTCGACAGGGGACGACGGACTGAAGCTTTCTTT.

CDR3 region: CSVEVGQLTGELFF. CDR3 nucleotide sequence: TGCAGCGTTGAAGTCGGACAGCTCACCGGGGAGCTGTTTTTT. The chain carries TRBV29-1 and TRBJ2-2; TRBD1 might be the D (6 bases). Between the trimmed V and J ends, which lost 1 base and 4 bases, there was a span of 10 bases. Germline-derived CDR1 and CDR2 are SQVTM and ANQGSEA. CDR3 length equals 14 residues.

The chain combines TRBV6-5 with TRBJ1-6; 10 bases map to TRBD1. Per germline, CDR1 MNHEY and CDR2 SVGAGI. V lost 6 bases and J lost 8; bases outside the gene matches: 4. The CDR3 runs 14 residues. The CDR3 spells CASSLTGGDSPLHF. CDR3 nucleotides: TGTGCCAGCAGCTTGACAGGGGGCGATTCACCCCTCCACTTT.

The gene calls are TRBV19 and TRBJ1-4, with TRBD1 as a possible D gene (6 bases). The CDR3 sequence is 15 residues long. CDR1 is LNHDA, CDR2 SQIVND, per germline (reference sequence). Trimming left V 7 bases short and J 3 bases short, with 15 bases between. The CDR3, as DNA: TGTGCCAGTACTCCTCGAGGGGGAGCTAATGAAAAACTGTTTTTT. This encodes CASTPRGGANEKLFF.

This clone was counted a single time. The chain combines TRBV5-4 with TRBJ2-7, with TRBD2 matching 8 bases. Germline V gene sequence: CDR1 SGHNT, CDR2 YYREEE (reference sequence). The CDR3 sequence is 15 residues long. V shed 3 bases, J shed 2 bases, and the junction held 7 bases outside the gene matches. As DNA, the CDR3 is TGTGCCAGCAGCTCGCCGGGACTAGGAACCTACGAGCAGTACTTC. The encoded protein is CASSSPGLGTYEQYF.

This rearrangement joins TRBV27 to TRBJ1-5, with 8 positions matching TRBD1. Trimming at V came to 6 bases and at J to 4 bases, leaving 14 bases not matched to a gene. Germline-derived CDR1 and CDR2 are MNHEY and SMNVEV (reference sequence). CDR3 length: 17 amino acids. The CDR3 region is CASSPTGTGFRNQPQHF. The CDR3 DNA is TGTGCCAGCAGCCCGACCGGGACAGGTTTTCGTAATCAGCCCCAGCATTTT.

The chain has TRBV10-1 and TRBJ2-3; 7 bases match TRBD2. The V segment lost 3 bases and the J segment 0 bases; nucleotides outside the gene matches: 6. The length of the CDR3 is 16 residues. Germline-derived CDR1 and CDR2 are WNHNN and SYGVQD (reference sequence). CDR3 residues: CASSEAWGGSTDTQYF. As DNA, the CDR3 is TGCGCCAGCAGTGAAGCCTGGGGGGGTAGCACAGATACGCAGTATTTT.

The sample holds a few counts of this clone. The chain joins TRBV7-2 to TRBJ1-2; 7 bases map to TRBD1. Looked up from germline, CDR1 is SGHTA and CDR2 is FQGNSA. The CDR3 contains 16 residues. Germline trimming cut 5 bases from V and 6 bases from J; bases unmatched to any gene: 15. This CDR3 reads CASSRAIGGGADGYTF. CDR3 coding DNA: TGTGCCAGCAGCCGAGCTATTGGAGGGGGCGCCGATGGCTACACCTTC.

V gene TRBV29-1 combines with J gene TRBJ2-2; weak D call: TRBD1 (7 bases). V dropped 6 bases and J dropped 6 bases, with 11 bases sitting between them. The CDR3 sequence is 12 residues long. CDR1 SQVTM and CDR2 ANQGSEA come from the germline V gene. Here the CDR3 reads CSVEGAAGELFF. The DNA for the CDR3 is TGCAGCGTGGAGGGGGCGGCCGGGGAGCTGTTTTTT.

The rearrangement uses TRBV6-5 and TRBJ1-4; possible D gene TRBD1, 6 bases. V gave up 6 bases and J gave up 0 bases, with 11 bases separating them. The CDR3 extends over 15 amino acids. CDR1 is MNHEY, CDR2 SVGAGI, per germline. This CDR3 reads CASRTGIATNEKLFF. DNA for the CDR3: TGTGCCAGCAGAACAGGGATAGCAACTAATGAAAAACTGTTTTTT.

CDR3 sequence reads: CASSRGVYYGYTF. CDR3 bases: TGTGCCAGTAGTCGGGGGGTATACTATGGCTACACCTTC. The rearrangement links TRBV19 to TRBJ1-2, with D tentatively TRBD1 (5 bases). CDR3 size: 13 residues. Germline CDR1 LNHDA, CDR2 SQIVND (reference sequence). Trimming took 5 bases from V and 3 from J, leaving 10 bases between them.

This clone was observed a few times. This chain uses TRBV6-5 with TRBJ2-7, with 7 bases that match TRBD1. Germline lookup yields CDR1 MNHEY and CDR2 SVGAGI. This CDR3 is 13 amino acids long. V lost 2 bases and J lost 4; bases outside the gene matches: 2. CDR3 nucleotides: TGTGCCAGCAGTTACAGGGGGCGATACGAGCAGTACTTC. It codes for CASSYRGRYEQYF.